A single sample is the source of the 14 T cell receptor beta chains below, sequenced in a study of T cells in Graves' hyperthyroidism and ophthalmopathy. Template material for amplifying TCR beta CDR3 regions consisted of RNA transcripts. The HTBI primer set drove a first-round RT-PCR of the TCR CDR3. MiXCR was run by TCRdb on the multiplex PCR reads, yielding one entry per CDR3 protein. The sample contains approximately 430,000 distinct CDR3 sequences, about 15% of which appear only once. What was sequenced was blood. These receptors were taken from a man aged 18 to 30 with Graves' ophthalmopathy.

This clonotype appeared many times. This chain links TRBV20-1 with TRBJ2-5, with 7 bases lining up with TRBD1. With V trimmed by 6 bases and J by 1 base, 8 bases remained unmatched. The germline gives CDR1 DFQATT, CDR2 SNEGSKA (reference sequence). CDR3 length equals 14 residues. The CDR3 nucleotides are TGCAGTGCGGGAAAGACAGGGCTCCAAGAGACCCAGTACTTC. The encoded protein is CSAGKTGLQETQYF.

J is TRBJ2-5 and V is TRBV19; 12 positions agree with TRBD2. This CDR3 has 14 residues. V gave up 3 bases and J gave up 10 bases; unmatched junction bases: 6. Germline CDR1 LNHDA, CDR2 SQIVND (reference sequence). CDR3 coding DNA: TGTGCCAGTAGTATTTCCCTAGCGGGGGGGCACCAGTACTTC. Its protein is CASSISLAGGHQYF.

This clonotype was seen at least ten times. V gene TRBV7-9 combines with J gene TRBJ1-1, with D maybe TRBD1 (5 bases). CDR3 size: 14 residues. Germline V gene data show CDR1 as SEHNR and CDR2 as FQNEAQ (reference sequence). The ends were cut back, 5 bases at V and 9 bases at J, with 19 bases in the middle. CDR3 amino acids: CASSQFTGTEKAFF. In DNA, the CDR3 is TGTGCCAGCAGCCAATTCACCGGGACCGAAAAAGCTTTCTTT.

This clonotype was recorded many times. The V call is TRBV12-3 or TRBV12-4, the J call TRBJ2-1; TRBD2 aligns across 14 bases. V gave up 6 bases and J gave up 7 bases; unmatched junction bases: 20. The CDR3 length is 20 residues. In nucleotides, the CDR3 is TGTGCCAGCAGCTACGGACCGGGACTAGCGGGAGAAGGGGATGTAAATGAGCAGTTCTTC. This encodes CASSYGPGLAGEGDVNEQFF.

This clonotype turned up a few times. This chain uses TRBV6-1 with TRBJ2-1, with 11 bases aligning to TRBD2. Germline V CDR1 and CDR2: MNHNS, SASEGT. Losses at the gene ends were 5 bases for V and 8 bases for J; bases not matched to a gene: 20. This CDR3 has 19 residues. CDR3 nucleotides: TGTGCCAGCAGTTCCCGGGAGGGGGCTAGCGGGAGGCCCGTCCATGAGCAGTTCTTC. This gives the protein CASSSREGASGRPVHEQFF.

This clonotype was seen ten or more times. The chain carries TRBV20-1 and TRBJ1-1; 9 bases agree with TRBD1. Losses at the gene ends were 6 bases for V and 5 bases for J; bases not matched to a gene: 7. Per the germline V gene, CDR1 is DFQATT and CDR2 is SNEGSKA (reference sequence). CDR3 length: 13 residues. The CDR3 region has the DNA TGCAGTGCGGAAATACAGGGGGCGACTGAAGCTTTCTTT. This translates into CSAEIQGATEAFF.

Many counts were recorded for this clonotype. The chain has TRBV3-1 and TRBJ2-2; weak D call: TRBD1 (7 bases). The germline V gene encodes CDR1 LGHDT and CDR2 YNNKEL (reference sequence). This CDR3 contains 13 residues. Trimming removed 0 bases from V and 16 bases from J, with 15 bases in between. The CDR3 DNA sequence: TGTGCCAGCAGCCAAGAGGACAGGTCGGGAGAGTTTTTT. This codes for CASSQEDRSGEFF.

The V gene is TRBV7-9, the J gene TRBJ2-2, with D uncertain. CDR1 is SEHNR and CDR2 is FQNEAQ in the germline V gene (reference sequence). This CDR3 comprises 15 residues. Trimming stripped 2 bases from V and 1 base from J, with 8 bases between. The DNA for the CDR3 is TGTGCCAGCAGCTTAAGGGCAGGGAACACCGGGGAGCTGTTTTTT. Its protein is CASSLRAGNTGELFF.

There are many counts of this clonotype. The chain joins TRBV3-1 to TRBJ2-1; 7 bases align to TRBD1. CDR1 is LGHDT and CDR2 is YNNKEL in the germline V gene (reference sequence). The ends lost 4 bases at V and 9 bases at J; junction bases unmatched: 3. This CDR3 region has 12 residues. DNA for the CDR3: TGTGCCAGCAGCCTTACAGGGGTTGAGCAGTTCTTC. Its protein is CASSLTGVEQFF.

This clonotype was seen a few times. The chain links TRBV20-1 to TRBJ2-7; D possibly corresponds to TRBD1 (5 bases). Deletions cut 3 bases from V and 5 bases from J, with 11 bases between. CDR1 is DFQATT and CDR2 is SNEGSKA in the germline V gene (reference sequence). The CDR3 sequence is 12 residues long. For the CDR3, the DNA is TGCAGTGCTAGCCAGGGTTCCCACGAGCAGTACTTC. This sequence encodes CSASQGSHEQYF.

The J gene is TRBJ2-4, the V gene TRBV5-4, with D perhaps TRBD2 (6 bases). V gave up 3 bases and J gave up 5 bases, with 12 bases separating them. Germline values: CDR1 SGHNT, CDR2 YYREEE (reference sequence). The CDR3 runs 14 residues. The CDR3 coding sequence is TGTGCCAGCAGCTGGGGAGGTTTGGAAAACATTCAGTACTTC. Its translation is CASSWGGLENIQYF.

V usage is TRBV7-9 and J usage is TRBJ2-2; 7 bases are a match to TRBD2. CDR3 length: 17 amino acids. Trimming took 1 base from V and 7 from J; bases not matched to a gene: 12. Germline V gene sequence: CDR1 SEHNR, CDR2 FQNEAQ (reference sequence). Written as DNA, the CDR3 is TGTGCCAGCAGCTTAGTAGCAGCGGGGCTCACAGGCGGGGAGCTGTTTTTT. Its translation: CASSLVAAGLTGGELFF.

By share of the sample, this clonotype is medium-sized (0.01 to 0.1%). V is TRBV5-5 and J is TRBJ2-7, with D perhaps TRBD1 (6 bases). This CDR3 is 13 amino acids long. Trimming shortened V by 0 bases and J by 3 bases, and 7 bases separated the two germline ends. CDR1 and CDR2 (germline): SGHKS, YYEKEE (reference sequence). CDR3 in DNA: TGTGCCAGCAGCTTGGTACAGGGCTACGAGCAGTACTTC. As protein: CASSLVQGYEQYF.

This clonotype was recorded at least ten times. The chain joins TRBV2 to TRBJ1-6; 9 bases map to TRBD1. Unmatched junction bases numbered 5, after V lost 10 bases and J lost 7 bases. CDR1 SNHLY and CDR2 FYNNEI come from the germline V gene. This CDR3 spans 13 amino acids. The CDR3 nucleotides read TGTGCCAAGGCCGGGACAGGGAATTCACCCCTCCACTTT. Translation gives CAKAGTGNSPLHF.